Listed here are 4 T cell receptor beta chains from one sample, sequenced in a study of blood T cell repertoires in COVID-19. Method: immunoSEQ multiplex PCR; TCRdb's copy keeps in-frame clones and lacks some. Here the sample spans 230,000 or so clones, about four fifths being singletons. The specimen was peripheral blood. The receptor set was obtained from a woman of 80 years or more with COVID-19, enrolled during active disease.

This chain connects TRBV18 to TRBJ1-2; 7 positions agree with TRBD1. Trimming removed 2 bases from V and 5 bases from J; junction bases left unmatched: 5. CDR3 length: 14 residues. CDR1 and CDR2 (germline): KGHSH, LQKENI. The CDR3 region is CASSPAGQPYGYTF. CDR3 in DNA: TGTGCCAGCTCACCAGCGGGACAGCCTTATGGCTACACCTTC.

The V and J genes are TRBV10-2 and TRBJ2-1; 7 bases match TRBD1. The J segment lost 4 bases and the V segment lost 2 bases, leaving 14 bases of the junction unmatched. Looked up from germline, CDR1 is WSHSY and CDR2 is SAAADI. The CDR3 is made up of 18 amino acids. CDR3 bases: TGCGCCAGCAGTGAGCGAGGGGGCGCGGCTCTGTTATACAATGAGCAGTTCTTC. As protein: CASSERGGAALLYNEQFF.

The chain couples TRBV2 to TRBJ1-2; D is perhaps TRBD1 (5 bases). Germline V gene data show CDR1 as SNHLY and CDR2 as FYNNEI. Trimming shortened V by 0 bases and J by 8 bases, and 10 bases separated the two germline ends. This CDR3 has 13 amino acids. The CDR3 region is CASSEAPGGGYTF. For the CDR3, the DNA is TGTGCCAGCAGTGAAGCGCCCGGGGGGGGCTACACCTTC.

The V and J genes are TRBV5-8 and TRBJ2-2, with 7 bases identical to TRBD1. Losses at the gene ends were 9 bases for V and 3 bases for J; bases not matched to a gene: 11. This CDR3 contains 15 residues. Germline assignment: CDR1 SGHTS and CDR2 YDEGEE. CDR3 sequence reads: CATTDRALYTGELFF. CDR3 in DNA: TGTGCCACGACCGACAGGGCCCTTTACACCGGGGAGCTGTTTTTT.